This T cell receptor beta chain was captured in a study of blood T cell repertoires in COVID-19. About the research overall: Spain, Italy and the United States supplied samples that represented acute and convalescent COVID-19.

The CDR3 extends over 12 amino acids. V was cut by 5 bases and J by 8 bases, with 12 bases left in between. From germline, CDR1 is SGHTA and CDR2 FQGNSA. In the authors' workflow: Using reference gene primer amplification, nucleated cell counts were estimated. Profiled with immunoSEQ multiplex PCR; TCRdb holds only in-frame clones, not every one. That table gives V, J and clone size, and the DNA gave D and trimming. The sample holds about 260,000 clones, approximately 84% seen once. The V and J genes are TRBV7-2 and TRBJ1-2; the D is unclear. The clonotype was recovered from a woman aged 80 or over with acute or convalescent COVID-19. Sequences were obtained from peripheral blood. CDR3 DNA sequence: TGTGCCAGCAGCCAGGACGGGAGAGGCTACACCTTC. Translation: CASSQDGRGYTF.